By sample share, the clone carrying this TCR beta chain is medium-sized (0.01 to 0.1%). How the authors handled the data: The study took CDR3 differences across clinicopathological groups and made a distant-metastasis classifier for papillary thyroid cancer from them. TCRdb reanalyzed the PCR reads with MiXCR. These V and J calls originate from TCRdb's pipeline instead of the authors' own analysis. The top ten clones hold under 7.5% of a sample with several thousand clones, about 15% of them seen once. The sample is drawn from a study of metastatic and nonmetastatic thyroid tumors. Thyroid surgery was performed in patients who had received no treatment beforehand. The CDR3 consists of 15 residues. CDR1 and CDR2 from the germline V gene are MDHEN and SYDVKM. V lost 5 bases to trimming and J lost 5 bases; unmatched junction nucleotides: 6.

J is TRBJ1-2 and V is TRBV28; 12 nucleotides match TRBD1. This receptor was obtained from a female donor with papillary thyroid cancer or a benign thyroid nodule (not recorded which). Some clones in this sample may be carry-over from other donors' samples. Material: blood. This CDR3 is CASSPGTGGRYGYTF. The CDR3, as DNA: TGTGCCAGCAGTCCTGGGACAGGGGGCCGGTATGGCTACACCTTC.